The entry below describes one T cell receptor beta chain. Its antigen is not known. Every bit of the isolated RNA underwent reverse transcription, so sequencing read expressed TCRB transcripts. The repertoire was sequenced with immunoSEQ multiplex PCR; TCRdb's copy has only in-frame clones and lacks some. The repertoire holds 200,000 to 300,000 clones, with roughly 11% as singletons. This sample was taken from a study of beta chain features in type 1 diabetes. The study's findings and limits: In every one of the four CD4+ subsets, TCRB CDR3s were moderately but significantly shorter in Type 1 diabetes patients. Resolution of whether HLA type affects TCRB rearrangement was not achieved here. The naive, central memory and Treg TCRB repertoires showed an apparent similarity that was greater among patients than among healthy donors.

Populations isolated by sorting all had purity greater than 98%. V lost 7 bases to trimming and J lost 2 bases, with 11 bases between them. Germline values: CDR1 SQVTM, CDR2 ANQGSEA. The CDR3 runs 12 residues. The sequence was collected from a man under 40 with type 1 diabetes. The chain uses TRBV29-1 and TRBJ2-5; D possibly corresponds to TRBD1 (6 bases). The sequenced sample was naive CD4+ T cells from blood. This CDR3 is CSAAGAQETQYF. CDR3 nucleotides: TGCAGCGCCGCAGGGGCTCAAGAGACCCAGTACTTC.